Each of the 18 T cell receptor beta chains below was sequenced from the same sample in a study of blood T cell repertoires in COVID-19. This table comes from immunoSEQ multiplex PCR, and its TCRdb copy is limited to in-frame clones, with some not included. Of about 160,000 clones listed, approximately 91% are singletons. Source material: peripheral blood. The receptors come from a young man with acute or convalescent COVID-19.

The chain joins TRBV5-8 to TRBJ1-3; TRBD1 matches at 9 bases. The length of the CDR3 is 16 residues. The trim removed 0 bases at V and 4 bases at J, leaving 5 bases unmatched. Germline V gene sequence: CDR1 SGHTS, CDR2 YDEGEE. The CDR3 region is CASSLAVGTGGNTIYF. CDR3 coding DNA: TGTGCCAGCAGCTTGGCTGTAGGGACAGGGGGAAACACCATATATTTT. Supplemented by reference TRBV5-8 and TRBJ1-3, the full variable domain reads EAGVTQSPTHLIKTRGQQATLRCSPISGHTSVYWYQQALGLGLQFLLWYDEGEERNRGNFPPRFSGRQFPNYSSELNVNALELEDSALYLCASSLAVGTGGNTIYFGEGSWLTVV.

V gene TRBV19 combines with J gene TRBJ2-1, with D tentatively TRBD2 (7 bases). CDR1 LNHDA and CDR2 SQIVND come from the germline V gene (reference sequence). The V end lost 1 base, the J end lost 8 bases, and 21 bases lay between the germline ends. CDR3 length: 17 amino acids. The CDR3 sequence: CASSIGSTGGNTHEQFF. As DNA, the CDR3 is TGTGCCAGTAGTATAGGGAGTACGGGGGGCAATACGCATGAGCAGTTCTTC.

This sequence joins TRBV9 and TRBJ1-2; D perhaps matches TRBD1 (5 bases). CDR3 length: 14 residues. V was shortened by 0 bases and J by 4 bases, with 10 bases between the two germline ends. In germline, CDR1 is SGDLS, CDR2 YYNGEE. CDR3 region: CASSVGGGPYGYTF. CDR3 coding DNA: TGTGCCAGCAGCGTAGGGGGCGGACCCTATGGCTACACCTTC.

The gene calls are TRBV6-5 and TRBJ1-1, with D uncertain. CDR1 is MNHEY, CDR2 SVGAGI, per germline. This CDR3 region has 15 residues. Trimming stripped 0 bases from V and 5 bases from J, with 13 bases between. The CDR3 nucleotides are TGTGCCAGCAGTTACTCGACAAACACGGGAACTGAAGCTTTCTTT. Its protein product is CASSYSTNTGTEAFF.

The chain joins TRBV5-5 to TRBJ1-5; TRBD1 is a possible D gene (5 bases). The CDR3 consists of 14 residues. The germline V and J ends were trimmed by 6 bases and 4 bases, with 14 bases remaining between them. Germline V gene lookup returns CDR1 SGHKS and CDR2 YYEKEE (reference sequence). This CDR3 is CASKRDSGNQPQHF. CDR3 DNA sequence: TGTGCCAGCAAACGGGACTCAGGGAATCAGCCCCAGCATTTT.

The chain recombines TRBV30 with TRBJ1-2, with TRBD1 identical over 9 bases. CDR3 length: 16 amino acids. CDR1 is GTSNPN and CDR2 is SVGIG in the germline V gene (reference sequence). The CDR3 DNA follows: TGTGCTACTCTCTTTCCCCACCGGGACAGGGACTATGGCTACACCTTC. It encodes CATLFPHRDRDYGYTF.

V usage is TRBV7-9 and J usage is TRBJ2-7, with TRBD1 identical over 7 bases. This CDR3 has 11 amino acids. V shed 8 bases and J 2 bases; nucleotides not matched to a gene: 0. Germline V lookup: CDR1 SEHNR, CDR2 FQNEAQ (reference sequence). The CDR3 spells CASDRAYEQYF. As DNA, the CDR3 is TGTGCCAGCGACAGGGCCTACGAGCAGTACTTC.

The V gene is TRBV11-2, the J gene TRBJ1-1; perhaps TRBD1 as D (5 bases). The length of the CDR3 is 17 residues. V lost 5 bases, J lost 0 bases, and 19 bases lay in between. CDR1 SGHAT and CDR2 FQNNGV come from the germline V gene. In DNA form, the CDR3 reads TGTGCCAGCAGCCTCATAGGCCGGGGGGTGATGAACACTGAAGCTTTCTTT. This encodes CASSLIGRGVMNTEAFF.

CDR3 in DNA: TGTGCCACCAGTGAACGTAGCTCCTACAATGAGCAGTTCTTC. Residues: CATSERSSYNEQFF. This chain joins TRBV24-1 and TRBJ2-1; D is unclear. Germline CDR1 reads KGHDR; CDR2 reads SFDVKD. The CDR3 totals 14 residues. Trimming shortened V by 4 bases and J by 0 bases, and 6 bases separated the two germline ends.

The rearrangement uses TRBV6-5 and TRBJ1-2; D perhaps matches TRBD1 (5 bases). The ends were cut back, 5 bases at V and 7 bases at J, with 14 bases in the middle. The CDR3 length is 13 residues. Germline V gene data show CDR1 as MNHEY and CDR2 as SVGAGI. The CDR3: CASSPLFQGGYTF. In DNA, the CDR3 is TGTGCCAGCAGTCCCCTTTTCCAGGGTGGCTACACCTTC.

The rearrangement links TRBV12-3 or TRBV12-4 to TRBJ1-1; 7 bases are shared with TRBD1. This CDR3 contains 13 residues. Trimming removed 6 bases from V and 4 bases from J; junction bases left unmatched: 5. CDR3 loop: CASRLQGTTEAFF. The CDR3 DNA reads TGTGCCAGCAGGTTACAGGGGACCACTGAAGCTTTCTTT.

The chain couples TRBV6-6 to TRBJ1-5; tentatively, D is TRBD1 (6 bases). The germline gives CDR1 MNHNY, CDR2 SVGAGI (reference sequence). V lost 10 bases and J 6 bases, leaving 19 bases between the germline ends. The CDR3 runs to 14 residues. The CDR3 sequence: CATSLGGLVQPQHF. The CDR3 DNA sequence: TGTGCCACCTCTCTCGGGGGGCTTGTTCAGCCCCAGCATTTT.

The chain uses TRBV4-1 and TRBJ2-7, with 9 bases lining up with TRBD1. Trimming at V came to 0 bases and at J to 5 bases, leaving 11 bases not matched to a gene. CDR3 length: 17 amino acids. CDR1 MGHRA and CDR2 YSYEKL come from the germline V gene. CDR3 bases: TGCGCCAGCAGCCAAGATACCTTGGGGACAGGGCTCCACGAGCAGTACTTC. Amino acid sequence: CASSQDTLGTGLHEQYF.

The chain links TRBV6-5 to TRBJ2-1, with a weak D call TRBD2 (6 bases). Trimming shortened V by 2 bases and J by 6 bases, and 8 bases separated the two germline ends. Germline lookup yields CDR1 MNHEY and CDR2 SVGAGI. The CDR3 runs to 13 residues. The CDR3 nucleotides read TGTGCCAGCAGTTACACCGGGAGCAATGAGCAGTTCTTC. Translating gives CASSYTGSNEQFF.

This chain links TRBV19 with TRBJ2-2; TRBD1 agrees at 9 bases. The CDR3 runs to 17 residues. Trimming cost V 10 bases and J 3 bases; bases outside gene matches: 15. Germline CDR1 LNHDA, CDR2 SQIVND (reference sequence). CDR3 region: CAILGGDRETDTGELFF. CDR3 DNA sequence: TGTGCCATTCTAGGGGGGGACAGGGAAACGGACACCGGGGAGCTGTTTTTT. Full variable domain (outside the CDR3, taken from reference TRBV19 and TRBJ2-2): DGGITQSPKYLFRKEGQNVTLSCEQNLNHDAMYWYRQDPGQGLRLIYYSQIVNDFQKGDIAEGYSVSREKKESFPLTVTSAQKNPTAFYLCAILGGDRETDTGELFFGEGSRLTVL.

This chain joins TRBV6-5 and TRBJ2-3; D unresolved. V lost 2 bases and J lost 4, with 7 bases in between. CDR1 is MNHEY and CDR2 is SVGAGI in the germline V gene. The CDR3 covers 13 residues. The CDR3 DNA is TGTGCCAGCAGTTACGGAGTCTCAGATACGCAGTATTTT. It codes for CASSYGVSDTQYF.

V gene TRBV18 combines with J gene TRBJ1-1; the match to TRBD1 covers 7 bases. The V gene's germline CDR1 is KGHSH and CDR2 LQKENI. Trimming cost V 2 bases and J 4 bases; bases outside gene matches: 4. The CDR3 has 14 amino acids. CDR3 protein: CASSPDRVLTEAFF. The CDR3 bases are TGTGCCAGCTCACCAGACAGGGTCCTCACTGAAGCTTTCTTT.

The V call is TRBV5-6, the J call TRBJ1-5, with D perhaps TRBD1 (6 bases). The CDR3 is made up of 15 amino acids. V shed 1 base and J shed 3 bases, with 11 bases lying between them. From germline, CDR1 is SGHDT and CDR2 YYEEEE. CDR3 in amino acids: CASSLSGQNNQPQHF. CDR3 DNA sequence: TGTGCCAGCAGCTTGAGCGGACAGAACAATCAGCCCCAGCATTTT.